This T cell receptor (beta chain) was retrieved from a study of early T cells in non-severe SARS-CoV-2 infection. Findings of the study overall: VDJdb matches were skewed toward anti-spike CD8 T cell responses.

Germline V gives CDR1 SGHRS, CDR2 YFSETQ. The CDR3 length is 13 residues. The V end was cut by 6 bases, the J end by 5 bases, with 13 bases between. TCRdb reprocessed the 5' RACE reads via MiXCR and lists one record per CDR3 protein. This sample has approximately 76,000 distinct CDR3 sequences, with around 11% found just once. Turning to this clonotype: What it binds is unknown.

The sequence was obtained from an adult who was a healthcare worker with PCR-confirmed SARS-CoV-2 infection or an uninfected control (not recorded which). The sample comprised whole blood. The chain has TRBV5-1 and TRBJ2-3; D might be TRBD2 (6 bases). CDR3 protein: CASTSRGEDTQYF. CDR3 DNA sequence: TGCGCCAGCACATCGCGGGGCGAAGATACGCAGTATTTT.